This TCR beta chain originates from a study of response to subunit inactivated influenza vaccine. Findings of the study overall: Each seasonal flu vaccination may recruit only limited new T cells, authors suggested.

TCRdb reanalysed the RT-PCR reads using MiXCR and keeps one entry per CDR3 protein. The profile shows 560,000 or so distinct CDR3 sequences, about 8% of them singletons. This clonotype was found a few times. Its cognate antigen is unknown. This CDR3 spans 11 amino acids. CDR1 and CDR2 from the germline V gene are MNHEY and SVGEGT. Trimming took off 3 bases at V and 5 bases at J, with 3 bases between the two ends. The chain links TRBV6-2 or TRBV6-3 to TRBJ2-3; no reliable D call. The input for sequencing was PBMCs from blood, taken about 23 months after vaccination. The sequence derives from a man in his fifties or sixties who received an inactivated influenza vaccine. CDR3 in DNA: TGTGCCAGCAGTTATGGAGATACGCAGTATTTT. Protein product: CASSYGDTQYF.